The 25 T cell receptor beta chains presented below share a single source sample, sequenced in a study of shared clonotypes between healthy human individuals. TCRdb's table, derived via immunoSEQ multiplex PCR, lists solely in-frame clones and lacks some. Among over 2 million clones listed, around 92% were seen once. The source material was naive CD4+ T cells from PBMCs. Subset here: CD45RA+ positively selected. Receptors were obtained from a man between 18 and 35 years old in good health. Some clones in this sample may be carry-over from other donors' samples.

The chain recombines TRBV6-5 with TRBJ2-1, with 7 bases aligning to TRBD2. Germline V gene data show CDR1 as MNHEY and CDR2 as SVGAGI. The trim removed 2 bases at V and 8 bases at J, leaving 3 bases unmatched. The CDR3 covers 13 residues. In DNA, the CDR3 is TGTGCCAGCAGTTACAGACTAGCACATGAGCAGTTCTTC. It is translated as CASSYRLAHEQFF.

The chain links TRBV28 to TRBJ1-1, with 7 bases matching TRBD1. Germline V lookup: CDR1 MDHEN, CDR2 SYDVKM. CDR3 length equals 12 residues. J gave up 14 bases and V 2 bases, and 8 bases lay outside the gene matches. The CDR3 is CASSLAGQRLFF. CDR3 in DNA: TGTGCCAGCAGTTTAGCGGGACAGCGGTTGTTCTTT.

This chain uses TRBV28 with TRBJ2-7, with TRBD2 identical over 8 bases. The V gene's germline CDR1 is MDHEN and CDR2 SYDVKM. Trimming cost V 0 bases and J 4 bases; bases outside gene matches: 5. This CDR3 is built from 15 residues. The DNA of the CDR3 is TGTGCCAGCAGTTTATGGGGCGGGAGGAATTACGAGCAGTACTTC. It specifies CASSLWGGRNYEQYF.

The rearrangement links TRBV6-5 to TRBJ2-5, with 9 nucleotides matching TRBD1. This CDR3 contains 15 residues. The V and J ends lost 4 bases and 4 bases, in that order; junction bases with no gene match: 7. The germline CDR1 and CDR2 sequences are MNHEY and SVGAGI. The CDR3 protein is CASSSLQTGGETQYF. The CDR3 DNA is TGTGCCAGCAGTTCCCTACAGACAGGGGGAGAGACCCAGTACTTC.

The gene calls are TRBV6-1 and TRBJ2-3, with a possible D match to TRBD2 (5 bases). V lost 10 bases to trimming and J lost 0 bases, with 11 bases between them. The CDR3 consists of 13 residues. Looked up from germline, CDR1 is MNHNS and CDR2 is SASEGT. DNA for the CDR3: TGTGCCATCGGACTGACTAGCACAGATACGCAGTATTTT. Translated: CAIGLTSTDTQYF.

With respect to this clone: Other DNA variants within this sample encode the same CDR3. This chain connects TRBV5-6 to TRBJ2-7; TRBD1 aligns across 11 bases. CDR3 length equals 14 residues. Germline V CDR1 and CDR2: SGHDT, YYEEEE. V trimming: 2 bases; J trimming: 3 bases; junction bases outside the gene matches: 1. In DNA, the CDR3 is TGTGCCAGCAGCTTAGGGACAGGGGGCTACGAGCAGTACTTC. It translates to CASSLGTGGYEQYF.

This chain connects TRBV7-9 to TRBJ1-5; 8 bases agree with TRBD1. The CDR3 extends over 18 amino acids. The J segment lost 7 bases and the V segment lost 0 bases, leaving 14 bases of the junction unmatched. CDR1 is SEHNR, CDR2 FQNEAQ, per germline (reference sequence). CDR3 amino acids: CASSLAQFLEQGDQPQHF. CDR3 sequence (DNA): TGTGCCAGCAGCTTAGCGCAGTTCTTAGAACAGGGGGACCAGCCCCAGCATTTT. Drawing the rest from reference TRBV7-9 and TRBJ1-5, the complete variable domain is DTGVSQNPRHKITKRGQNVTFRCDPISEHNRLYWYRQTLGQGPEFLTYFQNEAQLEKSRLLSDRFSAERPKGSFSTLEIQRTEQGDSAMYLCASSLAQFLEQGDQPQHFGDGTRLSIL.

About this clone itself: Other DNA variants within this sample encode the same CDR3. CDR3 DNA sequence: TGTGCCAGCAGCTTAGTTGGGACAGGCACAGATACGCAGTATTTT. Its protein product is CASSLVGTGTDTQYF. The chain combines TRBV7-2 with TRBJ2-3; 7 bases align to TRBD1. Per germline, CDR1 SGHTA and CDR2 FQGNSA. The CDR3 is made up of 15 amino acids. The V segment lost 1 base and the J segment 1 base; nucleotides outside the gene matches: 2.

The CDR3 here is CASSEGGPGRPYQPQHF. Here the CDR3 DNA reads TGTGCCAGCAGTGAGGGCGGTCCGGGGCGCCCGTATCAGCCCCAGCATTTT. The gene calls are TRBV2 and TRBJ1-5, with a tentative D call TRBD1 (5 bases). The ends were cut back, 3 bases at V and 5 bases at J, with 20 bases in the middle. Germline CDR1 and CDR2: SNHLY and FYNNEI. This CDR3 has 17 amino acids.

This chain uses TRBV5-4 with TRBJ2-7; TRBD1 agrees at 8 bases. Germline trimming cut 7 bases from V and 4 bases from J; bases unmatched to any gene: 7. The CDR3 has 13 residues. Germline loops: CDR1 SGHNT, CDR2 YYREEE (reference sequence). The CDR3 is CASRGQGVYEQYF. CDR3 nucleotide sequence: TGTGCCAGCCGAGGACAGGGCGTATACGAGCAGTACTTC.

CDR3 residues: CASSAEPGLRGVQAFF. The DNA for the CDR3 is TGCGCCAGCAGCGCGGAACCGGGACTCCGAGGGGTCCAAGCTTTCTTT. The chain joins TRBV5-1 to TRBJ1-1; possibly TRBD1 for D (5 bases). The length of the CDR3 is 16 residues. Trimming left V 4 bases short and J 9 bases short, with 25 bases between. CDR1 is SGHRS and CDR2 is YFSETQ in the germline V gene.

The chain combines TRBV5-4 with TRBJ1-1, with 9 bases fitting TRBD1. The junction had 10 bases not matched to a gene; V was cut back by 5 bases and J by 5 bases. CDR1 and CDR2 from the germline V gene are SGHNT and YYREEE (reference sequence). The CDR3 totals 15 residues. Written as DNA, the CDR3 is TGTGCCAGCAGTTCTACGCGGGGACAGGGAACTGAAGCTTTCTTT. It codes for CASSSTRGQGTEAFF.

There are a few counts of this clone. The same CDR3 arises from other DNA sequences in this sample as well. The V call is TRBV10-3, the J call TRBJ1-1; unclear D gene. CDR1 and CDR2 from the germline V gene are ENHRY and SYGVKD. This CDR3 region has 13 residues. Between the trimmed V and J ends, which lost 5 bases and 1 base, there was a span of 8 bases. The CDR3 bases are TGTGCCATCAGTTTGACCGGGAACACTGAAGCTTTCTTT. Translated: CAISLTGNTEAFF.

The CDR3 DNA reads TGTGCCAGCAGCTTGCGGACTGCGGGTGCAGATACGCAGTATTTT. Translating gives CASSLRTAGADTQYF. The gene calls are TRBV5-6 and TRBJ2-3; TRBD2 is a possible D gene (5 bases). Germline CDR1 SGHDT, CDR2 YYEEEE. The V end was cut by 1 base, the J end by 4 bases, with 13 bases between. This CDR3 spans 15 amino acids. Full variable domain (missing parts from reference TRBV5-6 and TRBJ2-3): DAGVTQSPTHLIKTRGQQVTLRCSPKSGHDTVSWYQQALGQGPQFIFQYYEEEERQRGNFPDRFSGHQFPNYSSELNVNALLLGDSALYLCASSLRTAGADTQYFGPGTRLTVL.

The chain carries TRBV5-1 and TRBJ1-2, with 8 bases lining up with TRBD1. V trimming: 4 bases; J trimming: 4 bases; junction bases outside the gene matches: 3. Germline values: CDR1 SGHRS, CDR2 YFSETQ. CDR3 length equals 13 residues. The CDR3 loop reads CASSQQGGYGYTF. In nucleotides, the CDR3 is TGCGCCAGCAGCCAACAGGGGGGCTATGGCTACACCTTC.

The CDR3 DNA reads TGTGCCACCAGCAGAGATCCGCGGCGGGAGGTTTGGCGCGAGCAGTACTTC. It codes for CATSRDPRREVWREQYF. The J gene is TRBJ2-7, the V gene TRBV15; TRBD2 aligns across 8 bases. The CDR3 runs 17 residues. CDR1 LNHNV and CDR2 YYDKDF come from the germline V gene (reference sequence). The V and J ends lost 0 bases and 6 bases, in that order; junction bases with no gene match: 13.

This clone was detected once. The V and J genes are TRBV5-4 and TRBJ2-3; 11 nucleotides agree with TRBD1. Trimming cost V 7 bases and J 3 bases; bases outside gene matches: 4. CDR3 length: 14 amino acids. Germline-derived CDR1 and CDR2 are SGHNT and YYREEE (reference sequence). CDR3 in amino acids: CASLDRGLTDTQYF. The CDR3 coding sequence is TGTGCCAGCTTGGACAGGGGGCTTACAGATACGCAGTATTTT. Variable domain in full (rest from reference TRBV5-4 and TRBJ2-3): ETGVTQSPTHLIKTRGQQVTLRCSSQSGHNTVSWYQQALGQGPQFIFQYYREEENGRGNFPPRFSGLQFPNYSSELNVNALELDDSALYLCASLDRGLTDTQYFGPGTRLTVL.

The rearrangement links TRBV19 to TRBJ1-1; D unresolved. The CDR3 totals 13 residues. V was pared by 5 bases and J by 6 bases, with 13 bases between. Germline loops: CDR1 LNHDA, CDR2 SQIVND (reference sequence). The CDR3 here is CASSLQRTAEAFF. CDR3 sequence (DNA): TGTGCCAGTAGTCTCCAGAGGACGGCTGAAGCTTTCTTT. The full variable domain, rest sourced from reference TRBV19 and TRBJ1-1, is DGGITQSPKYLFRKEGQNVTLSCEQNLNHDAMYWYRQDPGQGLRLIYYSQIVNDFQKGDIAEGYSVSREKKESFPLTVTSAQKNPTAFYLCASSLQRTAEAFFGQGTRLTVV.

Worth noting for this clone: This CDR3 is also generated by other DNA sequences in the sample. V is TRBV2 and J is TRBJ1-5, with TRBD1 as a possible D gene (6 bases). The CDR3 spans 13 residues. CDR1 is SNHLY, CDR2 FYNNEI, per germline. V was cut by 4 bases and J by 4 bases, with 8 bases left in between. The chain's CDR3 is CASSGGGNQPQHF. In DNA, the CDR3 is TGTGCCAGCAGTGGAGGGGGTAATCAGCCCCAGCATTTT.

The gene calls are TRBV7-6 and TRBJ1-1; tentative D call: TRBD1 (5 bases). Germline lookup yields CDR1 SGHVS and CDR2 FNYEAQ. With 1 base removed from V and 4 bases from J, the gap between germline ends came to 13 bases. This CDR3 is built from 15 residues. CDR3 bases: TGTGCCAGCAGCTTAGTTTCTCAGGGTAGCACTGAAGCTTTCTTT. Translated, it gives CASSLVSQGSTEAFF.

The rearrangement uses TRBV7-3 and TRBJ2-1; tentative D call: TRBD1 (6 bases). V was trimmed by 4 bases and J by 9 bases, leaving 16 bases between them. This CDR3 region has 14 residues. Germline CDR1 and CDR2: SGHTA and FQGTGA. As DNA, the CDR3 is TGTGCCAGCAGCTCCCAACAGGGTCCGGGTGAGCAGTTCTTC. Encoded protein: CASSSQQGPGEQFF.

A note on this clone: Other DNA sequences in this specimen translate into the identical CDR3. The V and J genes are TRBV6-6 and TRBJ2-3; D possibly corresponds to TRBD2 (6 bases). Germline V gives CDR1 MNHNY, CDR2 SVGAGI (reference sequence). The CDR3 spans 15 residues. Trimming stripped 0 bases from V and 0 bases from J, with 7 bases between. CDR3 in amino acids: CASSYSAGSTDTQYF. CDR3 nucleotides: TGTGCCAGCAGTTACTCGGCGGGGAGCACAGATACGCAGTATTTT.

This clone was counted between two and nine times. Other DNA sequences in this specimen translate into the identical CDR3. V is TRBV9 and J is TRBJ2-7; 10 bases are shared with TRBD2. Trimming took 0 bases from V and 3 from J; bases not matched to a gene: 0. Germline CDR1 is SGDLS and CDR2 is YYNGEE. The CDR3 contains 14 residues. CDR3 in DNA: TGTGCCAGCAGCGTAGGGACTAGCGGCTACGAGCAGTACTTC. As protein: CASSVGTSGYEQYF.

The gene calls are TRBV5-1 and TRBJ2-3; 8 bases map to TRBD1. This CDR3 has 16 residues. Germline V gives CDR1 SGHRS, CDR2 YFSETQ. The J segment lost 2 bases and the V segment lost 2 bases, leaving 7 bases of the junction unmatched. As DNA, the CDR3 is TGCGCCAGCAGCTTCGGCCCGGGACAGGTCACAGATACGCAGTATTTT. Translated, it gives CASSFGPGQVTDTQYF.

This clone was recorded a few times. The identical CDR3 is also encoded by other nucleotide sequences in the sample. The rearrangement links TRBV5-4 to TRBJ1-2; D is uncertain. Germline values: CDR1 SGHNT, CDR2 YYREEE (reference sequence). Deletions cut 4 bases from V and 0 bases from J, with 4 bases between. The CDR3 runs 12 residues. The CDR3 coding sequence is TGTGCCAGCAGCCCGTCTAACTATGGCTACACCTTC. Its protein product is CASSPSNYGYTF.